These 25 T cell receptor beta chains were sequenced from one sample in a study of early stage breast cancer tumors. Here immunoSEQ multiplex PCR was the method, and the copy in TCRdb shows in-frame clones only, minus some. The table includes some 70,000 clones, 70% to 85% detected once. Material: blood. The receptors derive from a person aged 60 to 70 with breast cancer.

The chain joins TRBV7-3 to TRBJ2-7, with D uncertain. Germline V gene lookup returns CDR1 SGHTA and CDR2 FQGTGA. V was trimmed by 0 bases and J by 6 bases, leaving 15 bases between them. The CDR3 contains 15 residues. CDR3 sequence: CASSLTLDPSSEQYF. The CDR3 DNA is TGTGCCAGCAGCTTAACGCTAGATCCCTCGAGCGAGCAGTACTTC.

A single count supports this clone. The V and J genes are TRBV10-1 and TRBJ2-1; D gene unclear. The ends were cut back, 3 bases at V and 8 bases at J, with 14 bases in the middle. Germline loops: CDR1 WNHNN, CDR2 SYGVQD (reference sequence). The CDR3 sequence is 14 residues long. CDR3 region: CASSDGQIRDEQFF. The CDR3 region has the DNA TGCGCCAGCAGTGACGGGCAGATTCGGGATGAGCAGTTCTTC.

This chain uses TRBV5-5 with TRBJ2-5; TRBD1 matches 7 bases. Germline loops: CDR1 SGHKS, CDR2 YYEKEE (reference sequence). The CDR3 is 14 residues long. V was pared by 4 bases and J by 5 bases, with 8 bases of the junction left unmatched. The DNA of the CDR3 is TGTGCCAGCAGCCGACAGGGTAATCGGGAGACCCAGTACTTC. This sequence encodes CASSRQGNRETQYF.

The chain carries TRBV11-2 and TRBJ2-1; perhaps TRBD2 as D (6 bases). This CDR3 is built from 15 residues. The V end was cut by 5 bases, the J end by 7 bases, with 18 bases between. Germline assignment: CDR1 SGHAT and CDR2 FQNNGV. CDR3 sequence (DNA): TGTGCCAGCAGCCCGGGACTTGGCGGCGTGAATGAGCAGTTCTTC. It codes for CASSPGLGGVNEQFF.

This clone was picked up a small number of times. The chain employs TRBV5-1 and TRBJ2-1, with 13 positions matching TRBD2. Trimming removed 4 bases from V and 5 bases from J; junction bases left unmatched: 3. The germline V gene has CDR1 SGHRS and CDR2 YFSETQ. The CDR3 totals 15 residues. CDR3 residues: CASSAGLAGDNEQFF. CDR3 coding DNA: TGCGCCAGCAGCGCCGGACTAGCGGGGGACAATGAGCAGTTCTTC.

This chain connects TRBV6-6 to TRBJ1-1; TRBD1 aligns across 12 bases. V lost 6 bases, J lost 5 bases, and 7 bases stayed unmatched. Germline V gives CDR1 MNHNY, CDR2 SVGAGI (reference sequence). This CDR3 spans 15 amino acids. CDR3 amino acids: CASSTGTGGDTEAFF. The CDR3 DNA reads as TGTGCCAGCAGCACCGGGACAGGGGGCGATACTGAAGCTTTCTTT.

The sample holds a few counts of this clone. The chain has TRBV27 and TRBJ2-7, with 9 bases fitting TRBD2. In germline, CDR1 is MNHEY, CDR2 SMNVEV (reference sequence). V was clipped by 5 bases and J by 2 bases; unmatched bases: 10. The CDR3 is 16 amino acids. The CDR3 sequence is CASSAMTSGRPYEQYF. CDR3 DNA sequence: TGTGCCAGCAGTGCCATGACTAGCGGACGTCCCTACGAGCAGTACTTC.

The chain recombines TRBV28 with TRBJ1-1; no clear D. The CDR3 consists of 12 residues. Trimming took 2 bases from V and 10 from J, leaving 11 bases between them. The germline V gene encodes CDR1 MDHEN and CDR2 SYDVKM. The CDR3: CASSLGRSTAFF. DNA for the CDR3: TGTGCCAGCAGTTTAGGACGGAGCACAGCTTTCTTT.

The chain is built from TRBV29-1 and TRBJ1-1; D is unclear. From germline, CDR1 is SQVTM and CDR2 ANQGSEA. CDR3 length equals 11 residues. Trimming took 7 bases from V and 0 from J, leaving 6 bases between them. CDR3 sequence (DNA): TGCAGCGCGAAGCTGAACACTGAAGCTTTCTTT. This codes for CSAKLNTEAFF.

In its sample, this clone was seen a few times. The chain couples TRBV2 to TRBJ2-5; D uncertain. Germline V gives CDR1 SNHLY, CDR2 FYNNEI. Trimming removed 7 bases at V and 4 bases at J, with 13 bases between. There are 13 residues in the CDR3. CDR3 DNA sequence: TGTGCCAGCACCATAATGGGTCCAGAGACCCAGTACTTC. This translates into CASTIMGPETQYF.

CDR3 coding DNA: TGTGCCAGCAGCTTAGCGCCTCCCCGCACAGATACGCAGTATTTT. Translation: CASSLAPPRTDTQYF. The chain recombines TRBV7-9 with TRBJ2-3; the D is unclear. V gave up 0 bases and J gave up 1 base, with 8 bases separating them. This CDR3 comprises 15 residues. Germline CDR1 is SEHNR and CDR2 is FQNEAQ (reference sequence).

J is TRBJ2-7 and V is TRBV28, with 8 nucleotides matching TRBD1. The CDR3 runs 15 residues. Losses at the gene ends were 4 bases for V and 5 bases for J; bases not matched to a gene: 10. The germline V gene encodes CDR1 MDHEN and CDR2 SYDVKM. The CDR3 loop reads CASSSSGTGRHEQYF. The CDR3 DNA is TGTGCCAGCAGTTCCTCCGGGACAGGAAGGCACGAGCAGTACTTC.

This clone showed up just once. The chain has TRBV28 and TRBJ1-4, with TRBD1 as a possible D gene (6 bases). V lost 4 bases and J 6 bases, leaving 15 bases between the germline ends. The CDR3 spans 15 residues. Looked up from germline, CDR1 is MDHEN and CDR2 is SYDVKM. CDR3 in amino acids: CASSYGGRGDEKLFF. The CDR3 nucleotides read TGTGCCAGCAGTTACGGGGGGCGAGGGGATGAAAAACTGTTTTTT.

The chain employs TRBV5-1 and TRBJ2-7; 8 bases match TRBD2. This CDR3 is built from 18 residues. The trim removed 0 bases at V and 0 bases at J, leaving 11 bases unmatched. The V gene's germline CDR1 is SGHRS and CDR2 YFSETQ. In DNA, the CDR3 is TGCGCCAGCAGCTTGGACTCTGGGTTAGCGGGGACCTCCTACGAGCAGTACTTC. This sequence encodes CASSLDSGLAGTSYEQYF. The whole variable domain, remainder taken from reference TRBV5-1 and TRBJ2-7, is KAGVTQTPRYLIKTRGQQVTLSCSPISGHRSVSWYQQTPGQGLQFLFEYFSETQRNKGNFPGRFSGRQFSNSRSEMNVSTLELGDSALYLCASSLDSGLAGTSYEQYFGPGTRLTVT.

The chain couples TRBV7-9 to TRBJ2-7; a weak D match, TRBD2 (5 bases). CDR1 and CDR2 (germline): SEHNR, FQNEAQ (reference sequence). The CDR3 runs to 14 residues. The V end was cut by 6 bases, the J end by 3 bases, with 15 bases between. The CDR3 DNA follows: TGTGCCAGCAGACCGGACGGGGAACTCTACGAGCAGTACTTC. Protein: CASRPDGELYEQYF.

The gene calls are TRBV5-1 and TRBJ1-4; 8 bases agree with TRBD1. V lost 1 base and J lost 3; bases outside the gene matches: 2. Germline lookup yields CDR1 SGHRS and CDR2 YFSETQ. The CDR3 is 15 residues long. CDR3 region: CASSLMGQANEKLFF. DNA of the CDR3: TGCGCCAGCAGCTTGATGGGACAGGCTAATGAAAAACTGTTTTTT.

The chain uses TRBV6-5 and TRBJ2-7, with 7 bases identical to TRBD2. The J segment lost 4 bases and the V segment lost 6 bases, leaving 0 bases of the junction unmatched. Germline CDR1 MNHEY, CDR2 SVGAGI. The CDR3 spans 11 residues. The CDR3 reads CASSGRYEQYF. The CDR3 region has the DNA TGTGCCAGCAGCGGGAGGTACGAGCAGTACTTC.

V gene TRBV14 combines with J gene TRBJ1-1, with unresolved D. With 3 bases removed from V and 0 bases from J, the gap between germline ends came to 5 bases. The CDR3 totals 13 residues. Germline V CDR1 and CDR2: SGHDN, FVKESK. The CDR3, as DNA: TGTGCCAGCAGCCAGGAGATGAACACTGAAGCTTTCTTT. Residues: CASSQEMNTEAFF.

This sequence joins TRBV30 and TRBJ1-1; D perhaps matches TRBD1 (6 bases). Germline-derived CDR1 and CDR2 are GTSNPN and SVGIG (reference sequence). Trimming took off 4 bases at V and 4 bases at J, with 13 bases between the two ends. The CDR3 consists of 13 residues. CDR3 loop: CAWTTGPATEAFF. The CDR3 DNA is TGTGCCTGGACAACAGGGCCAGCCACTGAAGCTTTCTTT.

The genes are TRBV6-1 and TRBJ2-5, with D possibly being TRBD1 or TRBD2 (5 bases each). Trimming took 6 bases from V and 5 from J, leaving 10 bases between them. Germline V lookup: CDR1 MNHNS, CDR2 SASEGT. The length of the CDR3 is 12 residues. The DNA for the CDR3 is TGTGCCAGCAGGGGACCGACGGAGACCCAGTACTTC. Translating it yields CASRGPTETQYF.

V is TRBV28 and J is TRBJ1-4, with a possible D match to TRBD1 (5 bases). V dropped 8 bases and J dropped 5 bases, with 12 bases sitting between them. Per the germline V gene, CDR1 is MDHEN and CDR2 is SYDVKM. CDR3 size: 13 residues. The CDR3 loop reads CASQWGINEKLFF. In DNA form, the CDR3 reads TGTGCCAGCCAGTGGGGGATCAATGAAAAACTGTTTTTT.

The CDR3 sequence: CASSRGLAGGPEETQYF. CDR3 DNA: TGCGCCAGCAGCCGGGGACTAGCGGGGGGGCCGGAGGAGACCCAGTACTTC. The chain combines TRBV5-1 with TRBJ2-5; 16 nucleotides match TRBD2. The germline gives CDR1 SGHRS, CDR2 YFSETQ. The CDR3 covers 17 residues. Losses at the gene ends were 4 bases for V and 5 bases for J; bases not matched to a gene: 8.

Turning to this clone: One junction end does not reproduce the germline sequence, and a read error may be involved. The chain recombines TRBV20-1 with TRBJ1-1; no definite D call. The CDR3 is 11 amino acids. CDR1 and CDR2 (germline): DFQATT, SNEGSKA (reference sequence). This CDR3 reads CSVSNQDGLTF. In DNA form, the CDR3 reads TGCAGTGTCTCGAATCAAGACGGTCTGACCTTT.

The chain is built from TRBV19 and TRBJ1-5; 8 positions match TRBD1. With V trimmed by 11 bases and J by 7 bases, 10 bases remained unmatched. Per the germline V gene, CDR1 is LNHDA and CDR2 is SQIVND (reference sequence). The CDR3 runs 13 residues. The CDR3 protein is CASDRETRQPQHF. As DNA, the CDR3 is TGTGCCTCGGACAGGGAGACCCGCCAGCCCCAGCATTTT.

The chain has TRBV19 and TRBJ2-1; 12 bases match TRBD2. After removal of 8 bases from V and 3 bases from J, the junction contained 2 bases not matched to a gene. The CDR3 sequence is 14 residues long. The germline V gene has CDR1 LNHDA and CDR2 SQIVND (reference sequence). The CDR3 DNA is TGTGCCAGTTCACTAGCGGGAGGCTACAATGAGCAGTTCTTC. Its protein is CASSLAGGYNEQFF.